The 2 T cell receptor beta chains below come from one sample, sequenced in a study of blood T cell repertoires in COVID-19. Profiling relied on immunoSEQ multiplex PCR, and the TCRdb table lists in-frame clones only, not all of them. Among some 150,000 clones, approximately 80% were seen once, and the ten largest hold approximately 15%. Sequenced input: peripheral blood. The receptors stem from a woman of 80 years or more with acute or convalescent COVID-19.

This clone has more than one count but fewer than ten. The chain combines TRBV5-1 with TRBJ1-2; 7 bases match TRBD1. Trimming removed 3 bases from V and 6 bases from J; junction bases left unmatched: 11. CDR1 and CDR2 from the germline V gene are SGHRS and YFSETQ. This CDR3 is built from 15 residues. Here the CDR3 reads CASSWDRDSNDGYTF. CDR3 sequence (DNA): TGCGCCAGCAGCTGGGACCGGGACAGCAACGATGGCTACACCTTC.

V usage is TRBV19 and J usage is TRBJ1-2, with D maybe TRBD1 (6 bases). Trimming shortened V by 4 bases and J by 7 bases, and 10 bases separated the two germline ends. This CDR3 spans 12 amino acids. The germline V gene encodes CDR1 LNHDA and CDR2 SQIVND (reference sequence). This CDR3 is CASSKTGFGYTF. The CDR3 nucleotides are TGTGCCAGTAGTAAAACAGGGTTTGGCTACACCTTC.